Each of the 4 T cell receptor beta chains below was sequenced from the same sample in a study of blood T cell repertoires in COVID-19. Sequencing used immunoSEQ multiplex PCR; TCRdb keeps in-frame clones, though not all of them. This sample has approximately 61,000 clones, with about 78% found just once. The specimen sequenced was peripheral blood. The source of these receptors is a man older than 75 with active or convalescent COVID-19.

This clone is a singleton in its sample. Written as DNA, the CDR3 is TGTGCCAGCAGCTTGAAGGGGGAGTGGACTGAAGCTTTCTTT. It yields the protein CASSLKGEWTEAFF. The chain carries TRBV7-8 and TRBJ1-1; a weak D match, TRBD1 (6 bases). The germline V gene encodes CDR1 SGHVS and CDR2 FQNEAQ. Trimming pared 3 bases from V and 5 bases from J, leaving 13 bases between. CDR3 length equals 14 residues.

The CDR3 DNA sequence: TGTGCCATCTCCCCGGACAGGGGGGGAAATCAGCCCCAGCATTTT. Its translation: CAISPDRGGNQPQHF. The chain is built from TRBV10-3 and TRBJ1-5; 10 bases agree with TRBD1. The CDR3 covers 15 residues. In germline, CDR1 is ENHRY, CDR2 SYGVKD. Trimming cost V 8 bases and J 4 bases; bases outside gene matches: 8.

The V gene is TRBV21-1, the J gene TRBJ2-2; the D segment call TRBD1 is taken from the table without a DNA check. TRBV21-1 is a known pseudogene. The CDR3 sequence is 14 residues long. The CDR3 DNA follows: TGTGCCAGCAGCACTGGCAATAGGGGCGGGGAGCTGTTTTTT. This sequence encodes CASSTGNRGGELFF.

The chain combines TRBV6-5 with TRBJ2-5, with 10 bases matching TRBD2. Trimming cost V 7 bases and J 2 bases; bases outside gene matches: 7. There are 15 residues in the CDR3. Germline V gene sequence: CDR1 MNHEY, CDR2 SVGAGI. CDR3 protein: CASTPGLANQETQYF. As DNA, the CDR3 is TGTGCCAGCACCCCGGGACTAGCGAATCAAGAGACCCAGTACTTC.